This TCR beta chain was sequenced during a study of post-analysis software for immune sequencing data. The overall study: Secondary progressive, relapsing-remitting and progressive-relapsing multiple sclerosis were among the included disease courses. Study-wide points: Controls significantly exceeded multiple sclerosis patients in normalized Chao1 diversity.

The TCR beta cDNA libraries contained unique molecular identifiers. cDNA molecules numbering roughly 0.5 million came from roughly 1.1 to 9.2 million T cells. TCRdb called the PCR reads again in MiXCR, with one record for every CDR3 protein. The table has about 430,000 distinct CDR3 sequences, approximately 42% seen once; the top ten hold about 8%. To note about this clonotype: Its target is not known.

The TCR comes from a girl aged 2-9 years with multiple sclerosis. The sample comprised blood.

CDR3 region: CASSDGVYQPQHF. Here the CDR3 DNA reads TGTGCCAGCAGTGACGGGGTATACCAGCCCCAGCATTTT. The rearrangement links TRBV12-3 or TRBV12-4 to TRBJ1-5; D unclear. V dropped 5 bases and J dropped 7 bases, with 12 bases sitting between them. This CDR3 comprises 13 residues.